These T cell receptor beta chains were read from a single sample in a study of HIV-infected patients and healthy controls. TCRdb re-derived calls from the 5' RACE reads in MiXCR, one entry per CDR3 protein. The table has approximately 10,000 distinct CDR3 sequences, about 8.8% seen once. The input for sequencing was blood, taken before antiretroviral therapy. Receptors were obtained from an adult with HIV infection. The donor label of this sample is uncertain. The CDR3 runs from the conserved cysteine through the conserved F or W. D genes are given only for firm matches. Size is omitted from some rows. Given values are once, few, many or a class for expanded clones.

J gene	D gene	V gene	clone size	CDR3 DNA	CDR3 protein
TRBJ1-5	-	TRBV30	-	TGTGCCTGGAGTGGTCGAACAGCGGGTCAGCCCCAGCATTTT	CAWSGRTAGQPQHF
TRBJ1-1	-	TRBV30	few	TGTGCCTGGAGCCACGGTATCGAGAGCACTGAAGCTTTCTTT	CAWSHGIESTEAFF
TRBJ2-3	-	TRBV19	many	TGTGCCAGTAGTCCGATACTAGGATCAGATACGCAGTATTTT	CASSPILGSDTQYF
TRBJ2-7	TRBD2	TRBV20-1	few	TGCAGTGCTAGAGATCCAGCTAGCGGGGACTACGAGCAGTACTTC	CSARDPASGDYEQYF
TRBJ1-5	-	TRBV12-3/TRBV12-4	-	TGTGCCAGCAGTCTCTATAGCAATCAGCCCCAGCATTTT	CASSLYSNQPQHF
TRBJ1-6	TRBD1	TRBV3-1	many	TGTGCCAGCAGACAACAGGGGGGGAGCTCCTATAATTCACCCCTCCACTTT	CASRQQGGSSYNSPLHF
TRBJ2-5	-	TRBV11-2	-	TGTGCCAGCAGCTTAGGAAGGGTTGAGACCCAGTACTTC	CASSLGRVETQYF
TRBJ2-7	-	TRBV5-1	many	TGCGCCAGCAGCTTGGGGGCAGGGGAATCTTACGAGCAGTACTTC	CASSLGAGESYEQYF
TRBJ2-7	-	TRBV4-2	many	TGTGCCAGCAGCCAAGAGCACGGCGCCTACGAGCAGTACTTC	CASSQEHGAYEQYF
TRBJ1-6	TRBD1	TRBV12-3/TRBV12-4	many	TGTGCCAGCAGTTTATTACAGGGGATTTCACCCCTCCACTTT	CASSLLQGISPLHF
TRBJ2-1	TRBD2	TRBV20-1	many	TGCAGTGCTAGAGCCTTTAGCGGGAGTGGGGACAATGAGCAGTTCTTC	CSARAFSGSGDNEQFF
TRBJ1-5	-	TRBV19	many	TGTGCCAGTAGTGCAACAGGGAGTAATCAGCCCCAGCATTTT	CASSATGSNQPQHF
TRBJ2-1	-	TRBV20-1	many	TGCAGTGTTTCGGGACGCCACAATGAGCAGTTCTTC	CSVSGRHNEQFF
TRBJ1-5	-	TRBV5-1	large	TGCGCCAGCAGCTTGGAGGTGGGCCTCCACCCTCAGCATTTT	CASSLEVGLHPQHF
TRBJ2-6	-	TRBV7-2	many	TGTGCCAGCAGCTTAAATTCCCTCAGCTCTGGGGCCAACGTCCTGACTTTC	CASSLNSLSSGANVLTF
TRBJ2-1	TRBD1	TRBV18	few	TGTGCCAGCTCACTCGTAACAGGGGGGACCTACAATGAGCAGTTCTTC	CASSLVTGGTYNEQFF
TRBJ1-5	-	TRBV6-1	many	TGTGCCAGCAGTGAAGATCAGCCCCAGCATTTT	CASSEDQPQHF
TRBJ1-5	-	TRBV2	many	TGTGCCAGCAGTGATAGAAGGTCAAATCAGCCCCAGCATTTT	CASSDRRSNQPQHF
TRBJ1-1	-	TRBV6-6	few	TGTGCCAGCAGTTACGAGGACAGAACCACTGAAGCTTTCTTT	CASSYEDRTTEAFF
TRBJ2-5	-	TRBV7-6	-	TGTGCCAGCAGCCTTGGGACCGTGAGACCGCAAGAGACCCAGTACTTC	CASSLGTVRPQETQYF
TRBJ1-5	-	TRBV6-5	many	TGTGCCAGCAGCCCTGGAAGGCATCAGCCCCAGCATTTT	CASSPGRHQPQHF
TRBJ2-5	-	TRBV27	many	TGTGCCAGCAGTTTATTGGGTGGGAAAGAGACCCAGTACTTC	CASSLLGGKETQYF
TRBJ2-1	-	TRBV14	many	TGTGCCAGCAGCCAAGATTTCAGGGAGTCAGATGAGCAGTTCTTC	CASSQDFRESDEQFF
TRBJ2-5	TRBD1	TRBV18	many	TGTGCCAGCTCACGGGGGACAGCCGACGGGGACCAGTACTTC	CASSRGTADGDQYF
TRBJ2-5	-	TRBV5-1	many	TGCGCCAGCAGCCCTAGCGATCTAGGAGGAGAGACCCAGTACTTC	CASSPSDLGGETQYF
TRBJ1-1	-	TRBV3-1	few	TGTGCCAGCAGCCAAGTTTTTGGGAAGAACACTGAAGCTTTCTTT	CASSQVFGKNTEAFF
TRBJ1-5	-	TRBV6-1	many	TGTGCCAGCAGTGAACCCGGCCGACCCCGCAATCAGCCCCAGCATTTT	CASSEPGRPRNQPQHF
TRBJ2-7	-	TRBV4-2	many	TGTGCCAGCGGACTATCAGGACAAAGGGAGCAGTACTTC	CASGLSGQREQYF
TRBJ2-3	TRBD2	TRBV28	many	TGTGCCAGCAGTTTAACTAGCGGGACCTACACAGATACGCAGTATTTT	CASSLTSGTYTDTQYF
TRBJ1-2	TRBD1	TRBV7-9	-	TGTGCCAGCAGCTTAGCCAGGGGACAGACAAACTATGGCTACACCTTC	CASSLARGQTNYGYTF
TRBJ2-4	TRBD1	TRBV5-6	many	TGTGCCAGCAGCTTGGTAGGACAGGGGGCTGCCAAAAACATTCAGTACTTC	CASSLVGQGAAKNIQYF
TRBJ2-1	-	TRBV27	many	TGTGCCAGCAGTTCCCAGGCGCTCGGGAATGAGCAGTTCTTC	CASSSQALGNEQFF
TRBJ2-5	TRBD2	TRBV4-2	-	TGTGCCAGCAGCCAGGAGTCTAGCGGGGCGTTGGGGGAGACCCAGTACTTC	CASSQESSGALGETQYF
TRBJ1-5	-	TRBV12-3/TRBV12-4	many	TGTGCCAGCAGTCCTAACTCTGGGGGCCTTCAGCCCCAGCATTTT	CASSPNSGGLQPQHF
TRBJ1-5	-	TRBV28	medium-sized	TGTGCCACTGTTCGATCGGGACAGCCCCAGCATTTT	CATVRSGQPQHF